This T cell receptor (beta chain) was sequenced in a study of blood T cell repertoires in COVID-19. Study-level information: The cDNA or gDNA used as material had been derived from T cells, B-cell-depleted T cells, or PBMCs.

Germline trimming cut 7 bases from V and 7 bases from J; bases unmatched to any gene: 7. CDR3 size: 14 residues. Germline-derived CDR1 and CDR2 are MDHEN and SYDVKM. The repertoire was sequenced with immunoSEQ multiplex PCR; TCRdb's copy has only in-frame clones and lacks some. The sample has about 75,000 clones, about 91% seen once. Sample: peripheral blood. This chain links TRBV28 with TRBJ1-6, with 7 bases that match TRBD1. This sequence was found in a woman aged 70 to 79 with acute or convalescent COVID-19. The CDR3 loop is CASTEPGGNSPLHF. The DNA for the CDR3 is TGTGCCAGCACCGAACCAGGGGGGAATTCACCCCTCCACTTT.